This is a list of T cell receptor beta chains from one sample in a study of T cell changes during pregnancy in multiple sclerosis. Libraries were prepared by immunoSEQ multiplex PCR; TCRdb keeps only in-frame clonotypes and omits some of them. The sample has approximately 48,000 clones; more than 85% are singletons. The material was CD8+ T cells from peripheral blood mononuclear cells, obtained after pregnancy. The receptors here all came from a female donor with multiple sclerosis, enrolled in a pregnancy study. The CDR3 runs from the conserved cysteine through the conserved F or W. A D gene is named only where the DNA matches it firmly. Rows give clone size only sometimes, using once, few, many, or a class for an expanded clone.

v_call: TRBV4-1; clone_size: NA; cdr3_length: 13; j_call: TRBJ2-1; d_call: NA; cdr3_aa: CASSPGGYNEQFF; cdr3_nt: TGCGCCAGCAGCCCCGGAGGCTACAATGAGCAGTTCTTC
v_call: TRBV5-5; clone_size: NA; cdr3_length: 14; j_call: TRBJ2-1; d_call: NA; cdr3_aa: CASSLSWGHNEQFF; cdr3_nt: TGTGCCAGCAGCTTGAGTTGGGGGCACAATGAGCAGTTCTTC
v_call: TRBV11-2; clone_size: few; cdr3_length: 14; j_call: TRBJ2-4; d_call: NA; cdr3_aa: CASSFPGEKNIQYF; cdr3_nt: TGTGCCAGCAGCTTTCCGGGAGAAAAAAACATTCAGTACTTC
v_call: TRBV25-1; clone_size: once; cdr3_length: 15; j_call: TRBJ1-1; d_call: TRBD1; cdr3_aa: CASTWTGGLNTEAFF; cdr3_nt: TGTGCCAGCACTTGGACAGGGGGCCTGAACACTGAAGCTTTCTTT
v_call: TRBV28; clone_size: once; cdr3_length: 12; j_call: TRBJ2-3; d_call: NA; cdr3_aa: CASSLRADTQYF; cdr3_nt: TGTGCCAGCTCCTTGAGGGCAGATACGCAGTATTTT
v_call: TRBV27; clone_size: NA; cdr3_length: 14; j_call: TRBJ2-7; d_call: TRBD1; cdr3_aa: CASSLGTGVYEQYF; cdr3_nt: TGTGCCAGCAGTTTGGGGACAGGGGTGTACGAGCAGTACTTC
v_call: TRBV9; clone_size: NA; cdr3_length: 16; j_call: TRBJ2-5; d_call: TRBD1; cdr3_aa: CASSAWDRGTWETQYF; cdr3_nt: TGTGCCAGCAGCGCGTGGGACAGGGGAACGTGGGAGACCCAGTACTTC
v_call: TRBV10-1; clone_size: NA; cdr3_length: 13; j_call: TRBJ2-7; d_call: NA; cdr3_aa: CASSDDRSYEQYF; cdr3_nt: TGCGCCAGCAGTGATGATAGATCCTACGAGCAGTACTTC
v_call: TRBV6-4; clone_size: NA; cdr3_length: 14; j_call: TRBJ2-2; d_call: NA; cdr3_aa: CASSDSRVAGELFF; cdr3_nt: TGTGCCAGCAGTGACTCGAGGGTAGCCGGGGAGCTGTTTTTT
v_call: TRBV27; clone_size: NA; cdr3_length: 15; j_call: TRBJ2-2; d_call: TRBD1; cdr3_aa: CASSPRDRLTGELFF; cdr3_nt: TGTGCCAGCAGTCCAAGGGACAGACTCACCGGGGAGCTGTTTTTT
v_call: TRBV6-1; clone_size: NA; cdr3_length: 13; j_call: TRBJ1-5; d_call: NA; cdr3_aa: CASGPGRAQPQHF; cdr3_nt: TGTGCCAGCGGACCGGGGAGAGCTCAGCCCCAGCATTTT
v_call: TRBV7-9; clone_size: once; cdr3_length: 17; j_call: TRBJ1-5; d_call: NA; cdr3_aa: CASSLAREGDSNQPQHF; cdr3_nt: TGTGCCAGCAGCTTAGCGAGGGAGGGAGATAGCAATCAGCCCCAGCATTTT
v_call: TRBV5-4; clone_size: NA; cdr3_length: 15; j_call: TRBJ1-1; d_call: TRBD1; cdr3_aa: CASSPTRGQVTEAFF; cdr3_nt: TGTGCCAGCAGCCCCACGAGGGGGCAGGTCACTGAAGCTTTCTTT
v_call: TRBV6-6; clone_size: NA; cdr3_length: 14; j_call: TRBJ1-6; d_call: NA; cdr3_aa: CASSVGGQYSPLHF; cdr3_nt: TGTGCCAGCAGTGTGGGAGGCCAGTATTCACCCCTCCACTTT
v_call: TRBV5-1; clone_size: NA; cdr3_length: 14; j_call: TRBJ1-2; d_call: TRBD1; cdr3_aa: CASSPGTGNYGYTF; cdr3_nt: TGCGCCAGCAGCCCCGGGACAGGAAACTATGGCTACACCTTC
v_call: TRBV9; clone_size: few; cdr3_length: 14; j_call: TRBJ1-1; d_call: NA; cdr3_aa: CASSVGGGWDEAFF; cdr3_nt: TGTGCCAGCAGCGTAGGGGGAGGGTGGGATGAAGCTTTCTTT
v_call: TRBV7-2; clone_size: NA; cdr3_length: 17; j_call: TRBJ1-2; d_call: TRBD1; cdr3_aa: CASSPTGDRVPPTGYTF; cdr3_nt: TGTGCCAGCAGCCCCACTGGGGACAGGGTTCCCCCCACGGGCTACACCTTC
v_call: TRBV27; clone_size: NA; cdr3_length: 15; j_call: TRBJ2-1; d_call: NA; cdr3_aa: CASSLAATSYNEQFF; cdr3_nt: TGTGCCAGCAGTTTGGCGGCAACCTCCTACAATGAGCAGTTCTTC
v_call: TRBV7-6; clone_size: NA; cdr3_length: 13; j_call: TRBJ2-3; d_call: NA; cdr3_aa: CASSLTGTDTQYF; cdr3_nt: TGTGCCAGCAGCTTGACAGGCACAGATACGCAGTATTTT
v_call: TRBV6-5; clone_size: NA; cdr3_length: 15; j_call: TRBJ2-7; d_call: NA; cdr3_aa: CASSYSPAGTYEQYF; cdr3_nt: TGTGCCAGCAGTTACTCCCCGGCAGGGACCTACGAGCAGTACTTC
v_call: TRBV5-1; clone_size: NA; cdr3_length: 12; j_call: TRBJ1-2; d_call: NA; cdr3_aa: CASSVQGRGYTF; cdr3_nt: TGCGCCAGCAGCGTACAGGGACGTGGCTACACCTTC
v_call: TRBV9; clone_size: NA; cdr3_length: 15; j_call: TRBJ2-3; d_call: TRBD2; cdr3_aa: CASSVASGGLDTQYF; cdr3_nt: TGTGCCAGCAGCGTAGCCAGCGGGGGGTTAGATACGCAGTATTTT
v_call: TRBV6-5; clone_size: NA; cdr3_length: 13; j_call: TRBJ1-2; d_call: NA; cdr3_aa: CASRPSLIYGYTF; cdr3_nt: TGTGCCAGCAGACCTTCACTCATCTATGGCTACACCTTC
v_call: TRBV7-9; clone_size: NA; cdr3_length: 16; j_call: TRBJ2-1; d_call: NA; cdr3_aa: CASSLAAEGKYNEQFF; cdr3_nt: TGTGCCAGCAGCTTGGCTGCGGAGGGGAAATACAATGAGCAGTTCTTC
v_call: TRBV25-1; clone_size: NA; cdr3_length: 10; j_call: TRBJ1-1; d_call: NA; cdr3_aa: CASGNTEAFF; cdr3_nt: TGTGCCAGCGGCAACACTGAAGCTTTCTTT
v_call: TRBV6-5; clone_size: NA; cdr3_length: 13; j_call: TRBJ1-1; d_call: NA; cdr3_aa: CASSYSGTLEAFF; cdr3_nt: TGTGCCAGCAGTTACTCCGGGACACTTGAAGCTTTCTTT
v_call: TRBV7-2; clone_size: NA; cdr3_length: 13; j_call: TRBJ2-7; d_call: NA; cdr3_aa: CASSRTSPDEQYF; cdr3_nt: TGTGCCAGCAGCCGTACTAGCCCCGACGAGCAGTACTTC
v_call: TRBV30; clone_size: NA; cdr3_length: 13; j_call: TRBJ1-1; d_call: NA; cdr3_aa: CAWSVNRYTEAFF; cdr3_nt: TGTGCCTGGAGTGTCAACAGATACACTGAAGCTTTCTTT
v_call: TRBV5-5; clone_size: NA; cdr3_length: 12; j_call: TRBJ2-7; d_call: NA; cdr3_aa: CASSLGGVEQYF; cdr3_nt: TGTGCCAGCAGCTTAGGGGGGGTCGAGCAGTACTTC
v_call: TRBV27; clone_size: NA; cdr3_length: 14; j_call: TRBJ2-7; d_call: TRBD2; cdr3_aa: CASTQREGAYEQYF; cdr3_nt: TGTGCCAGCACCCAGCGGGAGGGGGCCTACGAGCAGTACTTC
v_call: TRBV7-2; clone_size: NA; cdr3_length: 15; j_call: TRBJ1-2; d_call: TRBD1; cdr3_aa: CASSLAPGTAYGYTF; cdr3_nt: TGTGCCAGCAGCTTAGCCCCCGGGACAGCCTATGGCTACACCTTC
v_call: TRBV4-1; clone_size: NA; cdr3_length: 15; j_call: TRBJ2-2; d_call: NA; cdr3_aa: CASFSGDKNTGELFF; cdr3_nt: TGCGCCAGCTTCTCAGGGGACAAGAACACCGGGGAGCTGTTTTTT
v_call: TRBV19; clone_size: NA; cdr3_length: 16; j_call: TRBJ2-3; d_call: TRBD2; cdr3_aa: CASSPPLAGSTDTQYF; cdr3_nt: TGTGCCAGTAGTCCCCCACTAGCGGGGAGCACAGATACGCAGTATTTT
v_call: TRBV7-2; clone_size: NA; cdr3_length: 15; j_call: TRBJ1-1; d_call: NA; cdr3_aa: CASSLVVSGNTEAFF; cdr3_nt: TGTGCCAGCAGCTTAGTTGTCAGCGGGAACACTGAAGCTTTCTTT
v_call: TRBV5-6; clone_size: NA; cdr3_length: 13; j_call: TRBJ2-2; d_call: NA; cdr3_aa: CASSLELTGELFF; cdr3_nt: TGTGCCAGCAGCTTGGAGCTTACCGGGGAGCTGTTTTTT
v_call: TRBV11-2; clone_size: NA; cdr3_length: 14; j_call: TRBJ2-7; d_call: NA; cdr3_aa: CASTDPLASSEQYF; cdr3_nt: TGTGCCAGCACCGACCCACTAGCTTCGTCCGAGCAGTACTTC
v_call: TRBV13; clone_size: few; cdr3_length: 15; j_call: TRBJ2-7; d_call: TRBD1; cdr3_aa: CASSLHRTGVNEQYF; cdr3_nt: TGTGCCAGCAGCTTACACCGGACAGGGGTCAACGAGCAGTACTTC
v_call: TRBV19; clone_size: NA; cdr3_length: 14; j_call: TRBJ2-7; d_call: TRBD2; cdr3_aa: CASSLGSGTYEQYF; cdr3_nt: TGTGCCAGTAGTCTAGGTAGCGGGACCTACGAGCAGTACTTC
v_call: TRBV9; clone_size: NA; cdr3_length: 15; j_call: TRBJ2-2; d_call: TRBD1; cdr3_aa: CASSDPGQGSGELFF; cdr3_nt: TGTGCCAGCAGTGATCCGGGACAGGGGTCCGGGGAGCTGTTTTTT
v_call: TRBV4-1; clone_size: few; cdr3_length: 16; j_call: TRBJ2-5; d_call: TRBD2; cdr3_aa: CASSQKSGSWQETQYF; cdr3_nt: TGCGCCAGCAGCCAAAAAAGCGGGAGTTGGCAAGAGACCCAGTACTTC
v_call: TRBV6-4; clone_size: NA; cdr3_length: 15; j_call: TRBJ2-5; d_call: TRBD1; cdr3_aa: CASSEGAGGQETQYF; cdr3_nt: TGTGCCAGCAGTGAGGGTGCAGGGGGCCAAGAGACCCAGTACTTC
v_call: TRBV11-2; clone_size: NA; cdr3_length: 17; j_call: TRBJ2-1; d_call: TRBD2; cdr3_aa: CASSPGTSGRVGNEQFF; cdr3_nt: TGTGCCAGCAGCCCCGGGACTAGCGGTCGGGTGGGTAATGAGCAGTTCTTC
v_call: TRBV6-4; clone_size: NA; cdr3_length: 12; j_call: TRBJ2-4; d_call: NA; cdr3_aa: CASSPGNGIQYF; cdr3_nt: TGTGCCAGCTCACCTGGCAACGGGATTCAGTACTTC
v_call: TRBV28; clone_size: NA; cdr3_length: 13; j_call: TRBJ1-5; d_call: NA; cdr3_aa: CASSLGRNQPQHF; cdr3_nt: TGTGCCAGCAGTTTAGGGCGCAATCAGCCCCAGCATTTT